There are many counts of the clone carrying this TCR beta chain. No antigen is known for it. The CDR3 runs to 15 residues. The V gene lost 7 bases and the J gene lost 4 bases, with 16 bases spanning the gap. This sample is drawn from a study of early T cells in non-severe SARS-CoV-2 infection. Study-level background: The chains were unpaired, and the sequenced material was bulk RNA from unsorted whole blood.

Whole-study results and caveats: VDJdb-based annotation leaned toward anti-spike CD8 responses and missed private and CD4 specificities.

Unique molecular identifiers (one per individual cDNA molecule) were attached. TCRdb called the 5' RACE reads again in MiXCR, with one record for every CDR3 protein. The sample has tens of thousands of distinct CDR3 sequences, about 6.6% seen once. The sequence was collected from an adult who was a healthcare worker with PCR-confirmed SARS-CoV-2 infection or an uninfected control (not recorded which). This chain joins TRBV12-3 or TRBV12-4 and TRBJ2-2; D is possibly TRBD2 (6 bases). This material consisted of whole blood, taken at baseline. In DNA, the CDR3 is TGTGCCAGCAATAGCCGGGACTTTACCACCGGGGAGCTGTTTTTT. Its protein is CASNSRDFTTGELFF.